The source of this TCR beta chain is a study of T cell responses to AZD1222 COVID-19 vaccine. Germline V CDR1 and CDR2: MRHNA, SNTAGT. This CDR3 region has 14 residues. The junction had 1 base not matched to a gene; V was cut back by 0 bases and J by 4 bases. Comments on this clone: Its cognate antigen is unknown.

Assay: immunoSEQ multiplex PCR; the TCRdb copy retains only in-frame clones and omits some. The table has about 150,000 clones, approximately 91% seen once. Study observations and caveats: Distributed over spike, vaccine-associated CD4 TCRs predominated at 160-218 and 743-854. White British ancestry dominated among donors, who included more females, and clonal diversity was possibly underestimated. Among spike-specific TCRs, nearly half reportedly target unmutated variant regions.

The TCR was taken from an adult in good health. Sample: peripheral blood, taken on day 0 of AZD1222 vaccination. The chain employs TRBV6-4 and TRBJ2-3, with 7 bases lining up with TRBD1. The CDR3 bases are TGTGCCAGCAGTGACTCAGGGGGCGCAGATACGCAGTATTTT. Translation: CASSDSGGADTQYF.